This is a list of T cell receptor beta chains from one sample in a study of T-cell reconstitution after alpha-beta-depleted transplantation in children. TCRdb processed the PCR reads anew with MiXCR; each CDR3 protein has one entry. The table has 580,000 or so distinct CDR3 sequences, 23% seen once. Sequencing was performed on PBMCs, mostly from graft donor cells, taken 360 days after TCRalphabeta/CD19-depleted stem cell transplant. Receptors were obtained from a boy in the first two years of life who had a stem cell transplant for acute myeloid leukemia, so the T cells may come from the graft donor. Each CDR3 is given with its conserved first and last residue. Fields, in order: V gene, J gene, CDR3 protein.

TRBV12-3/TRBV12-4	TRBJ1-5	CASSSWTGDNQPQHF
TRBV24-1	TRBJ2-3	CATSGSSLAGGPTDTQYF
TRBV15	TRBJ2-7	CATSNVGLDIEQYF
TRBV7-3	TRBJ2-1	CASSTTGGGEQFF
TRBV11-3	TRBJ2-7	CASSLEGPPSSYEQYF
TRBV20-1	TRBJ1-5	CSADRTDQPQHF
TRBV6-4	TRBJ1-2	CASSDRTGTGNYGYTF
TRBV7-2	TRBJ2-5	CASSLEGTSYQETQYF
TRBV5-1	TRBJ1-1	CASSLGHRDLTEAFF
TRBV7-7	TRBJ2-5	CASSRGQPETQYF
TRBV20-1	TRBJ1-5	CSARIGADQPQHF
TRBV20-1	TRBJ2-2	CSARDDSGGNTGELFF
TRBV20-1	TRBJ1-4	CSARRPATNEKLFF
TRBV4-3	TRBJ2-7	CASSHETAGGSYEQYF
TRBV12-3/TRBV12-4	TRBJ2-5	CASSLDGAKTQYF
TRBV10-3	TRBJ2-7	CAISDEDSSYEQYF
TRBV20-1	TRBJ2-1	CSARLPGLAGGSSYNEQFF
TRBV4-3	TRBJ2-3	CASSQDMTDTQYF
TRBV12-3/TRBV12-4	TRBJ2-2	CASSFWRAGELFF
TRBV12-3/TRBV12-4	TRBJ2-4	CASRMGQGERKNIQYF
TRBV20-1	TRBJ2-3	CSAYPYTDTQYF
TRBV7-2	TRBJ1-1	CASRFTGTGGTEAFF
TRBV12-3/TRBV12-4	TRBJ1-2	CASSLSLTPGKDGYTF
TRBV7-7	TRBJ2-5	CASSLREAGVETQYF